Listed below are T cell receptor beta chains from one sample, sequenced in a study of shared clonotypes between healthy human individuals. Profiled with immunoSEQ multiplex PCR; TCRdb holds only in-frame clones, not every one. The sample records 600,000 to 800,000 clones, just under 75% being singletons. Source material: memory CD4+ T cells sorted from blood. The receptors stem from a woman younger than 45 in good health. Both conserved end residues are part of each CDR3. The D gene is left open where the match is weak. Clone size appears in some rows only: once, few, many, or a class for an expanded clone.

j_call	v_call	d_call	clone_size	cdr3_aa	cdr3_nt
TRBJ2-5	TRBV2	-	-	CASRAGPLETQYF	TGTGCCAGCAGAGCCGGTCCCTTAGAGACCCAGTACTTC
TRBJ2-5	TRBV19	TRBD2	-	CASSRLAKQETQYF	TGTGCCAGTAGTAGACTAGCGAAACAAGAGACCCAGTACTTC
TRBJ2-7	TRBV27	-	-	CASRVGATNSYEQYF	TGTGCCAGCCGCGTAGGAGCGACTAACTCCTACGAGCAGTACTTC
TRBJ1-5	TRBV4-1	TRBD1	-	CASSPSVGGAEQPQHF	TGCGCCAGCAGCCCCTCGGTAGGGGGCGCGGAGCAGCCCCAGCATTTT
TRBJ2-1	TRBV11-2	TRBD2	few	CASSARLAGIYNEQFF	TGTGCCAGCAGCGCGAGACTAGCGGGAATCTACAATGAGCAGTTCTTC
TRBJ2-1	TRBV2	-	many	CASRGWGAEQFF	TGTGCCAGCAGGGGCTGGGGGGCTGAGCAGTTCTTC
TRBJ1-5	TRBV2	-	many	CASSVTGTQGTHSNQPQHF	TGTGCCAGCAGTGTAACCGGGACGCAGGGTACCCATAGCAATCAGCCCCAGCATTTT
TRBJ2-1	TRBV15	TRBD2	-	CATGSQTSGDYNEQFF	TGTGCCACCGGGTCCCAGACTAGCGGGGATTACAATGAGCAGTTCTTC
TRBJ1-1	TRBV5-6	-	-	CASSFWGVGTEAFF	TGTGCCAGCAGCTTTTGGGGGGTCGGCACTGAAGCTTTCTTT
TRBJ1-1	TRBV11-2	-	-	CASSVGQFGVGTEAFF	TGTGCCAGCAGCGTGGGACAATTTGGGGTCGGCACTGAAGCTTTCTTT
TRBJ1-2	TRBV5-1	-	-	CASSIADTGNYGYTF	TGCGCCAGCAGCATAGCGGACACAGGGAACTATGGTTACACCTTC
TRBJ2-6	TRBV5-1	TRBD2	few	CASSSLRAGVAGANVLTF	TGCGCCAGCAGCTCTCTCAGAGCGGGGGTGGCGGGGGCCAACGTCCTGACTTTC
TRBJ2-3	TRBV7-3	-	-	CASSLGTARTDTQYF	TGTGCCAGCAGCCTTGGGACTGCTAGGACAGATACGCAGTATTTT
TRBJ1-5	TRBV7-2	-	once	CASSLGSGANQPQHF	TGTGCCAGCAGCTTAGGTTCAGGGGCCAATCAGCCCCAGCATTTT
TRBJ2-3	TRBV28	-	-	CASSRNPQYF	TGTGCCAGCAGTCGGAATCCGCAGTATTTT
TRBJ1-3	TRBV19	-	-	CASSPWTGNTIYF	TGTGCCAGTAGTCCCTGGACTGGAAACACCATATATTTT
TRBJ2-4	TRBV20-1	-	few	CSLVFKNIQYF	TGCAGCCTGGTGTTCAAAAACATTCAGTACTTC
TRBJ2-5	TRBV6-1	-	-	CASRLTGGPQETQYF	TGTGCCAGCAGATTGACCGGGGGTCCTCAAGAGACCCAGTACTTC
TRBJ1-1	TRBV6-5	TRBD1	-	CASRPRGFGTEAFF	TGTGCCAGCAGACCCAGGGGGTTCGGTACTGAAGCTTTCTTT
TRBJ2-1	TRBV19	-	-	CASSIAKDSSSYNEQFF	TGTGCCAGTAGTATAGCTAAAGACAGCAGCTCCTACAATGAGCAGTTCTTC
TRBJ2-5	TRBV7-9	TRBD1	-	CASSTGTGAETQYF	TGTGCCAGCAGCACCGGGACAGGGGCCGAGACCCAGTACTTC
TRBJ2-1	TRBV6-5	-	-	CASSTQAGVEQFF	TGTGCCAGCAGTACACAGGCTGGGGTTGAGCAGTTCTTC
TRBJ2-3	TRBV28	-	-	CASSFASRTDTQYF	TGTGCCAGCAGTTTTGCCAGTCGCACAGATACGCAGTATTTT
TRBJ1-5	TRBV7-2	-	-	CASSFRPAPNQPQHF	TGTGCCAGCAGCTTTAGGCCAGCTCCTAATCAGCCCCAGCATTTT
TRBJ2-1	TRBV20-1	TRBD2	-	CSAMREPEQFF	TGCAGTGCGATGCGGGAGCCTGAGCAGTTCTTC
TRBJ2-7	TRBV19	TRBD1	-	CASSRRQGSVEQYF	TGTGCCAGTAGCCGACGACAGGGGTCGGTCGAGCAGTACTTC
TRBJ2-4	TRBV5-4	-	-	CASSPHIQYF	TGTGCCAGCAGCCCACACATTCAGTACTTC
TRBJ2-2	TRBV29-1	TRBD1	-	CSVEVGQGEIRNTGELFF	TGCAGCGTTGAAGTGGGACAGGGGGAAATCAGGAACACCGGGGAGCTGTTTTTT
TRBJ2-2	TRBV7-9	TRBD2	-	CASSPLAGGAELFF	TGTGCCAGCAGCCCACTAGCGGGAGGGGCAGAGCTGTTTTTT
TRBJ2-3	TRBV18	-	-	CASSLSLADTQYF	TGTGCCAGCTCACTATCACTGGCAGATACGCAGTATTTT
TRBJ1-1	TRBV28	-	-	CASSLSRNTEAFF	TGTGCCAGCAGTTTATCCAGGAACACTGAAGCTTTCTTT
TRBJ2-2	TRBV5-1	TRBD2	-	CASSWGLADNTGELFF	TGCGCCAGCAGCTGGGGACTAGCGGATAACACCGGGGAGCTGTTTTTT
TRBJ2-3	TRBV4-1	-	-	CASSQDQRLGADTQYF	TGCGCCAGCAGCCAAGATCAGCGACTGGGTGCAGATACGCAGTATTTT
TRBJ2-7	TRBV2	-	-	CASSEAGGTLRGQYF	TGTGCCAGCAGTGAAGCGGGTGGTACCCTACGAGGGCAGTACTTC
TRBJ1-4	TRBV5-1	-	-	CASSSGRSATNEKLFF	TGCGCCAGCAGCTCGGGACGGAGTGCAACTAATGAAAAACTGTTTTTT
TRBJ1-2	TRBV29-1	TRBD1	few	CSVTRQGYYGYTF	TGCAGCGTCACAAGACAGGGCTACTATGGCTACACCTTC
TRBJ2-1	TRBV18	TRBD2	-	CASSPLADTNEQFF	TGTGCCAGCTCACCCCTAGCGGACACCAATGAGCAGTTCTTC
TRBJ2-7	TRBV5-6	-	few	CASSLRSSYEQYF	TGTGCCAGCAGCTTGCGGAGCTCCTACGAGCAGTACTTC
TRBJ2-3	TRBV7-9	-	-	CASSLRGVFTDTQYF	TGTGCCAGCAGCTTACGTGGGGTTTTCACAGATACGCAGTATTTT
TRBJ2-2	TRBV6-6	-	-	CASRVAGELFF	TGTGCCTCCAGGGTCGCCGGGGAGCTGTTTTTT
TRBJ1-3	TRBV29-1	-	-	CSVGATTSGNTIYF	TGCAGCGTTGGGGCCACCACCTCTGGAAACACCATATATTTT
TRBJ1-1	TRBV7-9	TRBD1	-	CASSFFRQGARAEAFF	TGTGCCAGCAGCTTTTTCCGACAGGGGGCGCGGGCTGAAGCTTTCTTT
TRBJ1-5	TRBV6-5	-	-	CASSYMGTQPQHF	TGTGCCAGCAGTTACATGGGGACTCAGCCCCAGCATTTT
TRBJ2-5	TRBV7-9	-	-	CASSMGPTQYF	TGTGCCAGCAGCATGGGCCCAACCCAGTACTTC
TRBJ1-2	TRBV11-2	TRBD1	-	CASSLDGGDRGVYGYTF	TGTGCCAGCAGCTTAGATGGAGGGGACAGGGGGGTCTATGGCTACACCTTC
TRBJ1-1	TRBV27	-	-	CASSLPGRNTEAFF	TGTGCCAGCAGTTTACCAGGGAGAAACACTGAAGCTTTCTTT
TRBJ2-1	TRBV2	TRBD1	-	CASSQPRTGLMDRDEQFF	TGTGCCAGCAGTCAACCCAGGACAGGCTTGATGGACCGCGATGAGCAGTTCTTC
TRBJ2-1	TRBV11-3	TRBD2	-	CASSRRELSSNEQFF	TGTGCCAGCAGCAGGCGGGAGTTATCTAGCAATGAGCAGTTCTTC
TRBJ2-7	TRBV2	TRBD2	-	CASSETVLAARRYEQYF	TGTGCCAGCAGTGAAACGGTCCTAGCGGCTCGGAGGTACGAGCAGTACTTC
TRBJ2-5	TRBV11-2	-	once	CASSASVATDRGETQYF	TGTGCCAGCAGCGCATCAGTGGCGACAGACCGCGGTGAGACCCAGTACTTC
TRBJ2-1	TRBV5-1	-	-	CASSLSGPGNNEQFF	TGCGCCAGCAGCTTGTCCGGACCAGGCAACAATGAGCAGTTCTTC
TRBJ2-7	TRBV6-5	TRBD1	-	CASSWDRGNEQYF	TGTGCCAGCAGTTGGGACAGGGGGAACGAGCAGTACTTC